One and the same sample provided the 7 T cell receptor beta chains below, sequenced in a study of blood T cell repertoires in COVID-19 (TCRdb year 2020). Receptor libraries were prepared by the immunoSEQ multiplex PCR assay. TCRdb obtained this table from immuneACCESS and retained in-frame rearrangements with V and J assigned. These tables miss some clones; where compared with another copy, unresolved V genes account for less than half of the shortfall, and the remainder is unexplained. The sample table shows about 250,000 clones, and under 90% are seen once. The top ten clones comprise 15% to 19% of the sample. Material: PBMCs or T cells enriched from blood (not recorded which). The receptors come from a man aged 18-30 years who had recovered from COVID-19.

This clone showed up just once. The chain carries TRBV5-1 and TRBJ2-5; 7 bases line up with TRBD1. Germline V CDR1 and CDR2: SGHRS, YFSETQ. V was pared by 4 bases and J by 1 base, with 19 bases of the junction left unmatched. This CDR3 comprises 19 residues. CDR3 nucleotide sequence: TGCGCCAGCAGCAGCCGGGACAGTCGCAGAGTAACAATCCAAGAGACCCAGTACTTC. It translates to CASSSRDSRRVTIQETQYF. Based on the CDR3 plus reference TRBV5-1 and TRBJ2-5, the full variable domain is KAGVTQTPRYLIKTRGQQVTLSCSPISGHRSVSWYQQTPGQGLQFLFEYFSETQRNKGNFPGRFSGRQFSNSRSEMNVSTLELGDSALYLCASSSRDSRRVTIQETQYFGPGTRLLVL.

This sequence joins TRBV5-1 and TRBJ2-7; D is ambiguous. Germline V lookup: CDR1 SGHRS, CDR2 YFSETQ. V was shortened by 3 bases and J by 0 bases, with 16 bases between the two germline ends. The length of the CDR3 is 16 residues. CDR3 in amino acids: CASSSSVSRSSYEQYF. The CDR3 DNA reads as TGCGCCAGCAGCTCCTCCGTCTCGCGGAGCTCCTACGAGCAGTACTTC. Drawing the rest from reference TRBV5-1 and TRBJ2-7, the complete variable domain is KAGVTQTPRYLIKTRGQQVTLSCSPISGHRSVSWYQQTPGQGLQFLFEYFSETQRNKGNFPGRFSGRQFSNSRSEMNVSTLELGDSALYLCASSSSVSRSSYEQYFGPGTRLTVT.

J is TRBJ2-3 and V is TRBV5-8; 11 bases are shared with TRBD2. The trim removed 4 bases at V and 6 bases at J, leaving 7 bases unmatched. The CDR3 runs to 15 residues. Germline CDR1 is SGHTS and CDR2 is YDEGEE. CDR3 sequence (DNA): TGTGCCAGCAGCCCGAGACTAGCGGGATACGATACGCAGTATTTT. It translates to CASSPRLAGYDTQYF.

The genes are TRBV6-1 and TRBJ1-5; D remains unclear. Germline V CDR1 and CDR2: MNHNS, SASEGT. The CDR3 has 14 residues. The V end was cut by 3 bases, the J end by 4 bases, with 10 bases between. This chain's CDR3 is CASSDFSGNQPQHF. In DNA form, the CDR3 reads TGTGCCAGCAGTGATTTCTCGGGGAATCAGCCCCAGCATTTT.

The CDR3 DNA reads TGTGCCAGCAGTTGGGACATTACCTCCTACGAGCAGTACTTC. Translation gives CASSWDITSYEQYF. The chain joins TRBV28 to TRBJ2-7; the D gene is possibly TRBD1 (6 bases). The CDR3 is 14 amino acids. In germline, CDR1 is MDHEN, CDR2 SYDVKM. Trimming cost V 4 bases and J 0 bases, with 10 bases left between them.

The genes are TRBV5-1 and TRBJ1-2; TRBD1 is a possible D gene (5 bases). The V and J ends lost 4 bases and 0 bases respectively, with 16 bases between them. The CDR3 has 16 amino acids. Germline-derived CDR1 and CDR2 are SGHRS and YFSETQ. The CDR3, as DNA: TGCGCCAGCAGCCAATCGGGGGTGACAACTAACTATGGCTACACCTTC. The encoded protein is CASSQSGVTTNYGYTF. Full variable domain (outside the CDR3, taken from reference TRBV5-1 and TRBJ1-2): KAGVTQTPRYLIKTRGQQVTLSCSPISGHRSVSWYQQTPGQGLQFLFEYFSETQRNKGNFPGRFSGRQFSNSRSEMNVSTLELGDSALYLCASSQSGVTTNYGYTFGSGTRLTVV.

CDR3 residues: CASSIPGAPQETQYF. The CDR3 region has the DNA TGTGCCAGTAGTATACCCGGAGCCCCCCAAGAGACCCAGTACTTC. The chain couples TRBV19 to TRBJ2-5; no clear D. The length of the CDR3 is 15 residues. Germline V gives CDR1 LNHDA, CDR2 SQIVND (reference sequence). Trimming left V 2 bases short and J 1 base short, with 11 bases between.